Presented here are 30 T cell receptor beta chains from one specimen sequenced in a study of OX40 agonist ivuxolimab in advanced cancers. The library relied on the immunoSEQ multiplex PCR assay. TCRdb took over this immuneACCESS table, retaining in-frame rearrangements with V and J assigned. Such tables are incomplete; in checked studies, under half of the missing clones stem from an unresolved V gene, and the remainder is unexplained. Within this sample are approximately 100,000 clones, with 70% to 90% of them counted one time only. Of the sample, roughly 0.84% falls within the top ten clones. Sequenced material: CD4+ or CD8+ T cells sorted from blood, taken in a trial of the OX40 agonist ivuxolimab. Receptors were obtained from an adult with an advanced solid tumor such as melanoma, head and neck, liver or kidney cancer.

This clone was counted a single time. The J gene is TRBJ1-5, the V gene TRBV27; the D gene is possibly TRBD1 (5 bases). The germline V and J ends were trimmed by 5 bases and 7 bases, with 15 bases remaining between them. There are 14 residues in the CDR3. The germline CDR1 and CDR2 sequences are MNHEY and SMNVEV (reference sequence). In nucleotides, the CDR3 is TGTGCCAGCAGTCCGCAGGGCGCCAGGCAGCCCCAGCATTTT. This encodes CASSPQGARQPQHF.

The chain uses TRBV7-9 and TRBJ1-2; 9 bases line up with TRBD1. CDR1 SEHNR and CDR2 FQNEAQ come from the germline V gene (reference sequence). The ends lost 4 bases at V and 8 bases at J; junction bases unmatched: 2. The CDR3 totals 12 residues. CDR3 sequence (DNA): TGTGCCAGCAGCTGGGACAGGGAGGGCTACACCTTC. As protein: CASSWDREGYTF.

The rearrangement links TRBV28 to TRBJ1-1; D possibly corresponds to TRBD1 (6 bases). The CDR3 contains 18 residues. Germline V gene sequence: CDR1 MDHEN, CDR2 SYDVKM. Trimming left V 5 bases short and J 1 base short, with 23 bases between. This CDR3 is CASSPPSRGPTGNTEAFF. The DNA for the CDR3 is TGTGCCAGCAGTCCCCCATCCAGGGGACCCACGGGGAACACTGAAGCTTTCTTT.

The rearrangement joins TRBV28 to TRBJ1-2, with 9 nucleotides matching TRBD1. This CDR3 region has 16 residues. Germline V lookup: CDR1 MDHEN, CDR2 SYDVKM. Trimming cost V 5 bases and J 6 bases; bases outside gene matches: 13. The DNA of the CDR3 is TGTGCCAGCAGTACAGGGGGCTTTAGGGCGACCGATGGCTACACCTTC. The encoded protein is CASSTGGFRATDGYTF.

V is TRBV14 and J is TRBJ1-6, with 7 bases fitting TRBD1. Losses at the gene ends were 6 bases for V and 6 bases for J; bases not matched to a gene: 8. The CDR3 contains 15 residues. The germline V gene encodes CDR1 SGHDN and CDR2 FVKESK. The CDR3 nucleotides read TGTGCCAGCAGAGCCCGACAGGGCTCTAATTCACCCCTCCACTTT. Translation: CASRARQGSNSPLHF.

The chain is built from TRBV19 and TRBJ1-5, with 9 bases that match TRBD1. V trimming: 1 base; J trimming: 0 bases; junction bases outside the gene matches: 1. The CDR3 contains 16 residues. CDR1 is LNHDA and CDR2 is SQIVND in the germline V gene (reference sequence). The CDR3, as DNA: TGTGCCAGTAGTATAGGGACAGGGGTTAGCAATCAGCCCCAGCATTTT. It specifies CASSIGTGVSNQPQHF.

The V gene is TRBV9, the J gene TRBJ2-3, with D unresolved. The CDR3 has 14 residues. The germline V gene encodes CDR1 SGDLS and CDR2 YYNGEE. V was cut by 3 bases and J by 1 base, with 9 bases left in between. In DNA, the CDR3 is TGTGCCAGCAGCGCTTCCAGAGGCACAGATACGCAGTATTTT. Its protein product is CASSASRGTDTQYF.

V usage is TRBV9 and J usage is TRBJ2-1; 9 positions match TRBD2. This CDR3 spans 15 amino acids. Germline V gene lookup returns CDR1 SGDLS and CDR2 YYNGEE. V lost 4 bases to trimming and J lost 4 bases; unmatched junction nucleotides: 6. The CDR3 DNA is TGTGCCAGCAGCTCCGCGGGGGGGTCATACAATGAGCAGTTCTTC. This codes for CASSSAGGSYNEQFF.

CDR3 region: CASSLGVGPGETQYF. In nucleotides, the CDR3 is TGTGCCAGCAGCTTAGGGGTCGGGCCAGGCGAGACCCAGTACTTC. This chain joins TRBV7-8 and TRBJ2-5, with D unclear. This CDR3 contains 15 residues. Per germline, CDR1 SGHVS and CDR2 FQNEAQ. Trimming left V 1 base short and J 5 bases short, with 14 bases between.

CDR3 DNA: TGTGCCAGCAGTCCCAGACACGGCCTGGACCCTAATGAGCAGTTCTTC. It specifies CASSPRHGLDPNEQFF. V usage is TRBV27 and J usage is TRBJ2-1; no firm D call. V was cut by 5 bases and J by 7 bases, with 21 bases left in between. This CDR3 spans 16 amino acids. Germline CDR1 is MNHEY and CDR2 is SMNVEV (reference sequence).

The chain joins TRBV10-3 to TRBJ2-2; 11 nucleotides align to TRBD1. There are 14 residues in the CDR3. Germline CDR1 reads ENHRY; CDR2 reads SYGVKD. Trimming at V came to 10 bases and at J to 5 bases, leaving 6 bases not matched to a gene. The CDR3 nucleotides read TGTGCCACTACCGGACAGGGGGCTACCGGGGAGCTGTTTTTT. This sequence encodes CATTGQGATGELFF.

V and J are TRBV5-6 and TRBJ1-2, with D possibly matching TRBD1 (6 bases). The V gene's germline CDR1 is SGHDT and CDR2 YYEEEE. V gave up 5 bases and J gave up 8 bases, with 13 bases separating them. The CDR3 consists of 12 residues. The CDR3: CASSYNRDGYTF. The DNA of the CDR3 is TGTGCCAGCAGTTACAACAGGGACGGCTACACCTTC.

V usage is TRBV5-6 and J usage is TRBJ1-1; D possibly corresponds to TRBD1 (5 bases). V dropped 4 bases and J dropped 1 base, with 14 bases sitting between them. In germline, CDR1 is SGHDT, CDR2 YYEEEE. The CDR3 length is 15 residues. The CDR3 DNA reads as TGTGCCAGCAGCATGGGAAGGGGTTGGAACACTGAAGCTTTCTTT. Translation: CASSMGRGWNTEAFF. Full variable domain (outside the CDR3, taken from reference TRBV5-6 and TRBJ1-1): DAGVTQSPTHLIKTRGQQVTLRCSPKSGHDTVSWYQQALGQGPQFIFQYYEEEERQRGNFPDRFSGHQFPNYSSELNVNALLLGDSALYLCASSMGRGWNTEAFFGQGTRLTVV.

Regarding this clone: The identical CDR3 is also encoded by other nucleotide sequences in the sample. This sequence joins TRBV7-9 and TRBJ2-7; the D gene is possibly TRBD1 (6 bases). CDR1 and CDR2 (germline): SEHNR, FQNEAQ (reference sequence). Deletions cut 5 bases from V and 1 base from J, with 12 bases between. The CDR3 is 14 residues long. Written as DNA, the CDR3 is TGTGCCAGCAGCCCTCGACAGGATTCCTACGAGCAGTACTTC. Encoded protein: CASSPRQDSYEQYF.

The table lists this clone with a few counts. The chain recombines TRBV28 with TRBJ1-5; D gene ambiguous. Trimming cost V 4 bases and J 12 bases, with 10 bases left between them. The germline V gene has CDR1 MDHEN and CDR2 SYDVKM. This CDR3 has 11 residues. The CDR3 reads CASSSLGLQHF. In DNA, the CDR3 is TGTGCCAGCAGTTCCCTCGGGCTCCAGCATTTT.

The V call is TRBV19, the J call TRBJ1-2, with a weak D call TRBD1 (6 bases). The CDR3 runs to 14 residues. Germline CDR1 and CDR2: LNHDA and SQIVND (reference sequence). Trimming took 7 bases from V and 7 from J, leaving 19 bases between them. CDR3 loop: CASTKKGGQGGYTF. The CDR3 DNA is TGTGCCAGTACAAAGAAGGGGGGGCAGGGTGGCTACACCTTC.

The rearrangement uses TRBV7-9 and TRBJ2-7; 8 bases agree with TRBD2. CDR1 and CDR2 from the germline V gene are SEHNR and FQNEAQ (reference sequence). The CDR3 has 13 amino acids. V shed 11 bases, J shed 1 base, and the junction held 7 bases outside the gene matches. The CDR3: CASRGGNSYEQYF. CDR3 in DNA: TGTGCCTCTCGGGGGGGCAATTCCTACGAGCAGTACTTC.

The chain employs TRBV19 and TRBJ2-1; TRBD2 matches at 16 bases. Germline values: CDR1 LNHDA, CDR2 SQIVND (reference sequence). V shed 10 bases and J 4 bases; nucleotides not matched to a gene: 7. This CDR3 comprises 16 residues. CDR3 region: CAISGTSGGVYNEQFF. In nucleotides, the CDR3 is TGTGCCATCTCCGGGACTAGCGGGGGGGTGTACAATGAGCAGTTCTTC.

This clone appeared a single time. V is TRBV6-5 and J is TRBJ2-7; TRBD1 agrees at 7 bases. V gave up 6 bases and J gave up 4 bases; unmatched junction bases: 0. Germline V gene sequence: CDR1 MNHEY, CDR2 SVGAGI. The CDR3 spans 11 residues. The DNA for the CDR3 is TGTGCCAGCAGGGACAGGTACGAGCAGTACTTC. Its translation: CASRDRYEQYF.

V and J are TRBV29-1 and TRBJ1-3, with D hard to call. Trimming cost V 1 base and J 4 bases, with 5 bases left between them. The CDR3 has 12 residues. Germline CDR1 is SQVTM and CDR2 is ANQGSEA. The CDR3, as DNA: TGCAGCGTTGAAGTGGTCGGAAACACCATATATTTT. The encoded protein is CSVEVVGNTIYF.

The chain recombines TRBV7-9 with TRBJ2-1; 7 nucleotides agree with TRBD1. The CDR3 has 15 amino acids. Trimming at V came to 2 bases and at J to 4 bases, leaving 5 bases not matched to a gene. The germline V gene has CDR1 SEHNR and CDR2 FQNEAQ (reference sequence). Written as DNA, the CDR3 is TGTGCCAGCAGCTTAATACTGGGACAGTACAATGAGCAGTTCTTC. It is translated as CASSLILGQYNEQFF.

The genes are TRBV6-5 and TRBJ2-7, with 10 nucleotides matching TRBD1. V shed 0 bases and J 2 bases; nucleotides not matched to a gene: 4. The CDR3 covers 16 residues. Germline CDR1 reads MNHEY; CDR2 reads SVGAGI. The CDR3: CASSYSGTGATYEQYF. The CDR3 DNA reads TGTGCCAGCAGTTACTCCGGGACAGGGGCGACCTACGAGCAGTACTTC.

This chain links TRBV6-1 with TRBJ2-7; possible D gene TRBD1, 6 bases. The CDR3 spans 15 residues. Germline lookup yields CDR1 MNHNS and CDR2 SASEGT. With 2 bases removed from V and 3 bases from J, the gap between germline ends came to 14 bases. This chain's CDR3 is CASSELAGAYYEQYF. The CDR3 DNA is TGTGCCAGCAGTGAACTAGCAGGGGCTTACTACGAGCAGTACTTC.

This chain links TRBV10-3 with TRBJ2-5; D may be TRBD1 or TRBD2 (6 bases each). This CDR3 is 17 amino acids long. V lost 0 bases and J 1 base, leaving 15 bases between the germline ends. The V gene's germline CDR1 is ENHRY and CDR2 SYGVKD. DNA for the CDR3: TGTGCCATCAGTGAGTCTGAGGGGGGCGTCCTCCAAGAGACCCAGTACTTC. Amino acid sequence: CAISESEGGVLQETQYF.

On this clone: Other DNA sequences within the sample encode an identical CDR3. V usage is TRBV9 and J usage is TRBJ2-3; the D is unclear. This CDR3 comprises 14 residues. V was cut by 2 bases and J by 3 bases, with 10 bases left in between. Germline-derived CDR1 and CDR2 are SGDLS and YYNGEE. In DNA form, the CDR3 reads TGTGCCAGCAGCGTCCCCTCGCGTACAGATACGCAGTATTTT. Translating gives CASSVPSRTDTQYF.

The V call is TRBV27, the J call TRBJ2-1; D gene uncertain. There are 14 residues in the CDR3. Germline V gene lookup returns CDR1 MNHEY and CDR2 SMNVEV (reference sequence). V lost 3 bases and J lost 0, with 6 bases in between. CDR3 in amino acids: CASSFWGSYNEQFF. CDR3 bases: TGTGCCAGCAGTTTCTGGGGCTCCTACAATGAGCAGTTCTTC.

The rearrangement joins TRBV5-5 to TRBJ1-4; a possible D gene is TRBD1 (5 bases). V was trimmed by 2 bases and J by 4 bases, leaving 12 bases between them. CDR3 length: 15 amino acids. Germline-derived CDR1 and CDR2 are SGHKS and YYEKEE (reference sequence). This CDR3 is CASSLSQGNNEKLFF. The CDR3 DNA follows: TGTGCCAGCAGCTTATCGCAGGGAAATAATGAAAAACTGTTTTTT.

This chain uses TRBV10-1 with TRBJ2-7; no firm D call. CDR3 length: 11 residues. V was trimmed by 9 bases and J by 3 bases, leaving 9 bases between them. Germline lookup yields CDR1 WNHNN and CDR2 SYGVQD (reference sequence). In DNA form, the CDR3 reads TGCGCCAGGTTCTGGGTCTACGAGCAGTACTTC. This sequence encodes CARFWVYEQYF.

V usage is TRBV6-5 and J usage is TRBJ1-6, with D hard to call. Deletions cut 2 bases from V and 10 bases from J, with 9 bases between. The CDR3 spans 13 residues. Germline-derived CDR1 and CDR2 are MNHEY and SVGAGI. DNA of the CDR3: TGTGCCAGCAGTTACGGGTTGGAGTCACCCCTCCACTTT. Amino acid sequence: CASSYGLESPLHF.

The chain recombines TRBV14 with TRBJ2-1; 12 bases map to TRBD2. Germline V gene data show CDR1 as SGHDN and CDR2 as FVKESK. The length of the CDR3 is 17 residues. J was trimmed by 2 bases and V by 0 bases; bases with no gene match: 2. Written as DNA, the CDR3 is TGTGCCAGCAGCCAAGAACTAGCGGGGGGACCCTACAATGAGCAGTTCTTC. The encoded protein is CASSQELAGGPYNEQFF.